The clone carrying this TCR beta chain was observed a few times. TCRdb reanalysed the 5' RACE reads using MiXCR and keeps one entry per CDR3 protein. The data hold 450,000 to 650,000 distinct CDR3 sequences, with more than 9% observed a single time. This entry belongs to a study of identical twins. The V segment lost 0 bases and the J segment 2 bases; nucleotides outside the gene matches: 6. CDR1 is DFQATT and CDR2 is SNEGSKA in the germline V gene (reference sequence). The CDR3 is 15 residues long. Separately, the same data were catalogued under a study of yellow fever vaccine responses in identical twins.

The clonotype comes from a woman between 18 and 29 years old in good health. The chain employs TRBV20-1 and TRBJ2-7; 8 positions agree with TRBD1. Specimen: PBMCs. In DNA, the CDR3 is TGCAGTGCTAGAGACCCGGACAGGGTTGCCTACGAGCAGTACTTC. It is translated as CSARDPDRVAYEQYF.